These 14 T cell receptor beta chains were sequenced from one sample in a study of a mutant IDH1 vaccine in newly diagnosed glioma. Libraries were prepared by immunoSEQ multiplex PCR; TCRdb keeps only in-frame clonotypes and omits some of them. Of about 56,000 clones in the sample, 75% are singletons; the top ten hold 5.3%. These TCRs are of unknown antigen specificity. Time point meaning: week 47, end of study. Every vaccination contained 300 ug of the mutant IDH1 20-mer peptide and was paired with topical imiquimod. The sequencing used PBMCs, collected from a glioma patient whose treatment included an IDH1 peptide vaccine. The source is a man aged 50 or older with glioma.

This sequence joins TRBV6-1 and TRBJ2-5; perhaps TRBD1 as D (5 bases). V lost 4 bases to trimming and J lost 1 base, with 16 bases between them. CDR3 length equals 16 residues. Germline V gene lookup returns CDR1 MNHNS and CDR2 SASEGT. The CDR3: CASSGVVMGLQETQYF. The CDR3, as DNA: TGTGCCAGCAGTGGGGTCGTGATGGGGCTCCAAGAGACCCAGTACTTC.

V and J are TRBV30 and TRBJ1-4; 7 positions agree with TRBD1. Germline CDR1 GTSNPN, CDR2 SVGIG (reference sequence). The ends lost 8 bases at V and 0 bases at J; junction bases unmatched: 3. The CDR3 is 13 amino acids. The CDR3 region is CAGDSATNEKLFF. Here the CDR3 DNA reads TGTGCCGGGGACAGCGCAACTAATGAAAAACTGTTTTTT.

The chain has TRBV5-1 and TRBJ1-3; D might be TRBD1 (5 bases). Germline loops: CDR1 SGHRS, CDR2 YFSETQ. The CDR3 is made up of 16 amino acids. V was pared by 4 bases and J by 4 bases, with 18 bases between. CDR3 amino acids: CASSPPGRGDGNTIYF. The CDR3 coding sequence is TGCGCCAGCAGCCCCCCGGGGCGAGGGGACGGAAACACCATATATTTT.

The rearrangement links TRBV10-3 to TRBJ2-1, with D hard to call. The CDR3 extends over 12 amino acids. The V and J ends lost 3 bases and 0 bases respectively, with 0 bases between them. The germline V gene has CDR1 ENHRY and CDR2 SYGVKD. The CDR3 bases are TGTGCCATCAGTGACTCCTACAATGAGCAGTTCTTC. Protein: CAISDSYNEQFF.

The J gene is TRBJ2-5, the V gene TRBV19, with D possibly TRBD1 on 5 matching bases. The length of the CDR3 is 14 residues. The germline CDR1 and CDR2 sequences are LNHDA and SQIVND (reference sequence). Trimming took off 4 bases at V and 2 bases at J, with 11 bases between the two ends. This CDR3 reads CASSNPRDQETQYF. Written as DNA, the CDR3 is TGTGCCAGTAGTAATCCCAGGGATCAAGAGACCCAGTACTTC.

The chain carries TRBV9 and TRBJ2-7, with 7 bases aligning to TRBD1. The CDR3 length is 14 residues. V lost 4 bases to trimming and J lost 2 bases; unmatched junction nucleotides: 6. The germline gives CDR1 SGDLS, CDR2 YYNGEE. CDR3 sequence reads: CASSPEDRPYEQYF. The CDR3 DNA reads as TGTGCCAGCAGCCCCGAGGACAGGCCCTACGAGCAGTACTTC. Full variable domain (rest looked up from reference TRBV9 and TRBJ2-7): DSGVTQTPKHLITATGQRVTLRCSPRSGDLSVYWYQQSLDQGLQFLIQYYNGEERAKGNILERFSAQQFPDLHSELNLSSLELGDSALYFCASSPEDRPYEQYFGPGTRLTVT.

This chain connects TRBV9 to TRBJ2-7; no firm D call. V lost 0 bases to trimming and J lost 3 bases, with 13 bases between them. The germline V gene encodes CDR1 SGDLS and CDR2 YYNGEE. This CDR3 is 15 amino acids long. CDR3 sequence: CASSVVSGPGYEQYF. The CDR3 DNA follows: TGTGCCAGCAGCGTAGTGTCGGGTCCTGGCTACGAGCAGTACTTC.

The chain recombines TRBV11-3 with TRBJ2-1; 7 nucleotides match TRBD1. Looked up from germline, CDR1 is SGHNT and CDR2 is YENEEA. Trimming cost V 5 bases and J 2 bases; bases outside gene matches: 3. The CDR3 contains 14 residues. The chain's CDR3 is CASSPDRAYNEQFF. The CDR3 DNA reads TGTGCCAGCAGCCCCGACAGGGCCTACAATGAGCAGTTCTTC.

The V call is TRBV19, the J call TRBJ2-2; D gene unclear. Germline CDR1 reads LNHDA; CDR2 reads SQIVND (reference sequence). The CDR3 is made up of 14 amino acids. V was cut by 3 bases and J by 6 bases, with 11 bases left in between. For the CDR3, the DNA is TGTGCCAGTAGTATGACCAACTTGGCCGGGGAGCTGTTTTTT. Amino acid sequence: CASSMTNLAGELFF.

The rearrangement joins TRBV5-8 to TRBJ2-7; D might be TRBD1 (6 bases). V was pared by 4 bases and J by 4 bases, with 18 bases between. CDR1 is SGHTS, CDR2 YDEGEE, per germline. CDR3 length: 15 amino acids. The CDR3 DNA reads TGTGCCAGCAGCCTACCGGGACATTTCTCGTACGAGCAGTACTTC. This gives the protein CASSLPGHFSYEQYF.

The CDR3 bases are TGCGCCAGCAGCCAAGATCCGGGGTCAGAGACCCAGTACTTC. Amino acids: CASSQDPGSETQYF. V usage is TRBV4-1 and J usage is TRBJ2-5, with a tentative D call TRBD2 (5 bases). The CDR3 loop spans 14 amino acids. CDR1 is MGHRA and CDR2 is YSYEKL in the germline V gene. The V end was cut by 0 bases, the J end by 4 bases, with 9 bases between.

The table lists this clone with a count of one. The genes are TRBV2 and TRBJ2-3; 8 bases are a match to TRBD1. V was pared by 6 bases and J by 5 bases, with 16 bases of the junction left unmatched. The germline V gene has CDR1 SNHLY and CDR2 FYNNEI. The CDR3 consists of 17 residues. The CDR3 nucleotides are TGTGCCAGCAGCCTTAGGAGGGCTGGACAGGGTATAGATACGCAGTATTTT. It is translated as CASSLRRAGQGIDTQYF.

The chain links TRBV15 to TRBJ2-7, with a weak D call TRBD2 (6 bases). Germline values: CDR1 LNHNV, CDR2 YYDKDF (reference sequence). The CDR3 length is 16 residues. The V end lost 0 bases, the J end lost 3 bases, and 15 bases lay between the germline ends. CDR3: CATSRDSGQGGYEQYF. The DNA of the CDR3 is TGTGCCACCAGCAGAGATAGCGGTCAGGGAGGCTACGAGCAGTACTTC.

The chain employs TRBV5-1 and TRBJ2-5, with D maybe TRBD1 (6 bases). This CDR3 is built from 16 residues. Trimming took off 0 bases at V and 4 bases at J, with 16 bases between the two ends. Germline CDR1 SGHRS, CDR2 YFSETQ. The CDR3 sequence: CASSLAYRESAETQYF. CDR3 DNA sequence: TGCGCCAGCAGCTTGGCCTACAGGGAAAGTGCAGAGACCCAGTACTTC. Full variable domain (missing parts from reference TRBV5-1 and TRBJ2-5): KAGVTQTPRYLIKTRGQQVTLSCSPISGHRSVSWYQQTPGQGLQFLFEYFSETQRNKGNFPGRFSGRQFSNSRSEMNVSTLELGDSALYLCASSLAYRESAETQYFGPGTRLLVL.